Each of the 21 T cell receptor beta chains below was sequenced from the same sample in a study of blood T cell repertoires in COVID-19. Measured with immunoSEQ multiplex PCR; TCRdb has only the in-frame clones, and not every one. The sample gives roughly 230,000 clones, roughly 90% of which show up once; around 4.2% is in the top ten. The sample consisted of PBMCs or T cells enriched from blood (not recorded which). Every receptor here comes from a woman under 40 with acute COVID-19.

The chain has TRBV11-3 and TRBJ2-2, with TRBD2 matching over 7 bases. Losses at the gene ends were 5 bases for V and 6 bases for J; bases not matched to a gene: 6. Per germline, CDR1 SGHNT and CDR2 YENEEA. The length of the CDR3 is 14 residues. The CDR3, as DNA: TGTGCCAGCAGCCCGGGGAGGGGTTCCGGGGAGCTGTTTTTT. Translation gives CASSPGRGSGELFF. The full variable domain, completed using reference TRBV11-3 and TRBJ2-2, is EAGVVQSPRYKIIEKKQPVAFWCNPISGHNTLYWYLQNLGQGPELLIRYENEEAVDDSQLPKDRFSAERLKGVDSTLKIQPAELGDSAVYLCASSPGRGSGELFFGEGSRLTVL.

The chain combines TRBV19 with TRBJ2-2, with TRBD1 matching 9 bases. Germline CDR1 and CDR2: LNHDA and SQIVND (reference sequence). Trimming cost V 0 bases and J 4 bases; bases outside gene matches: 12. The CDR3 totals 19 residues. The CDR3 here is CASSIDPPSGTGTTGELFF. In DNA, the CDR3 is TGTGCCAGTAGTATAGATCCTCCTTCCGGGACAGGGACCACCGGGGAGCTGTTTTTT.

The chain carries TRBV19 and TRBJ1-5; 9 positions agree with TRBD1. The CDR3 is made up of 16 amino acids. V shed 4 bases and J 4 bases; nucleotides not matched to a gene: 8. CDR1 and CDR2 from the germline V gene are LNHDA and SQIVND (reference sequence). CDR3 sequence reads: CASSTSPGTGNQPQHF. DNA of the CDR3: TGTGCCAGTAGTACCTCTCCCGGGACAGGGAATCAGCCCCAGCATTTT.

The J gene is TRBJ1-2, the V gene TRBV7-2; 8 nucleotides agree with TRBD1. CDR1 and CDR2 (germline): SGHTA, FQGNSA. V shed 3 bases, J shed 8 bases, and the junction held 5 bases outside the gene matches. The CDR3 sequence is 13 residues long. CDR3 region: CASSLDRDEGYTF. The DNA for the CDR3 is TGTGCCAGCAGCTTGGACAGGGATGAGGGCTACACCTTC.

The gene calls are TRBV11-2 and TRBJ2-5; D is uncertain. The V and J ends lost 6 bases and 1 base respectively, with 21 bases between them. Germline CDR1 SGHAT, CDR2 FQNNGV. The CDR3 extends over 17 amino acids. The CDR3 coding sequence is TGTGCCAGCAGACAACACAGACACCAACCAACCCAAGAGACCCAGTACTTC. The encoded protein is CASRQHRHQPTQETQYF. The variable domain in full, completed from reference TRBV11-2 and TRBJ2-5, reads EAGVAQSPRYKIIEKRQSVAFWCNPISGHATLYWYQQILGQGPKLLIQFQNNGVVDDSQLPKDRFSAERLKGVDSTLKIQPAKLEDSAVYLCASRQHRHQPTQETQYFGPGTRLLVL.

CDR3 region: CAKNGARENQPQHF. CDR3 in DNA: TGTGCCAAAAACGGGGCCCGGGAGAATCAGCCCCAGCATTTT. This sequence joins TRBV7-8 and TRBJ1-5, with D possibly being TRBD1 (5 bases). Trimming left V 10 bases short and J 4 bases short, with 17 bases between. The CDR3 spans 14 residues. Germline V gene data show CDR1 as SGHVS and CDR2 as FQNEAQ. Filled out from reference TRBV7-8 and TRBJ1-5, the complete variable domain reads GAGVSQSPRYKVAKRGQDVALRCDPISGHVSLFWYQQALGQGPEFLTYFQNEAQLDKSGLPSDRFFAERPEGSVSTLKIQRTQQEDSAVYLCAKNGARENQPQHFGDGTRLSIL.

The rearrangement uses TRBV7-2 and TRBJ1-2, with D tentatively TRBD1 (6 bases). Trimming pared 4 bases from V and 5 bases from J, leaving 17 bases between. In germline, CDR1 is SGHTA, CDR2 FQGNSA. There are 15 residues in the CDR3. The CDR3 sequence: CASSSRGGGPYGYTF. CDR3 nucleotides: TGTGCCAGCAGCTCCAGGGGTGGAGGACCTTATGGCTACACCTTC.

About this clone: Compared with germline, one end of the junction differs, possibly owing to a read error. The V gene is TRBV4-1, the J gene TRBJ1-1; 7 positions match TRBD1. The CDR3 length is 15 residues. Per the germline V gene, CDR1 is MGHRA and CDR2 is YSYEKL. CDR3 in amino acids: CARSPQGMGYTEAFF. In nucleotides, the CDR3 is TGCGCCCGCAGCCCACAGGGGATGGGGTACACTGAAGCTTTCTTT.

This chain links TRBV5-4 with TRBJ1-1; 7 bases fit TRBD1. Trimming at V came to 3 bases and at J to 0 bases, leaving 5 bases not matched to a gene. The CDR3 spans 15 residues. Germline CDR1 is SGHNT and CDR2 is YYREEE (reference sequence). CDR3 in amino acids: CASSSAGTVNTEAFF. CDR3 nucleotides: TGTGCCAGCAGCTCAGCAGGGACAGTGAACACTGAAGCTTTCTTT.

V and J are TRBV28 and TRBJ2-7; D is possibly TRBD1 (6 bases). Germline lookup yields CDR1 MDHEN and CDR2 SYDVKM. The CDR3 is 14 residues long. The ends were cut back, 6 bases at V and 3 bases at J, with 15 bases in the middle. Written as DNA, the CDR3 is TGTGCCAGCAGCCTCCGGGACACTCTCTACGAGCAGTACTTC. Protein product: CASSLRDTLYEQYF.

The rearrangement joins TRBV5-1 to TRBJ2-2; D gene unclear. V dropped 5 bases and J dropped 0 bases, with 11 bases sitting between them. Per germline, CDR1 SGHRS and CDR2 YFSETQ. This CDR3 is 15 amino acids long. The chain's CDR3 is CASSFDTANTGELFF. CDR3 sequence (DNA): TGCGCCAGCAGTTTTGACACCGCGAACACCGGGGAGCTGTTTTTT.

This chain links TRBV5-1 with TRBJ2-7, with D tentatively TRBD1 (5 bases). Germline V gene sequence: CDR1 SGHRS, CDR2 YFSETQ. Trimming took off 0 bases at V and 5 bases at J, with 21 bases between the two ends. This CDR3 has 17 amino acids. The CDR3 coding sequence is TGCGCCAGCAGCTTGGATCTCTTTGGGCAGGGTAACAACGAGCAGTACTTC. Amino acid sequence: CASSLDLFGQGNNEQYF.

This chain links TRBV3-1 (or the pseudogene TRBV3-2) with TRBJ2-3, with TRBD2 matching over 8 bases. V trimming: 4 bases; J trimming: 2 bases; junction bases outside the gene matches: 5. This CDR3 spans 15 amino acids. In germline, CDR1 is LGHDT, CDR2 YNNKEL (reference sequence). CDR3 DNA: TGTGCCAGCAGCCGTAGCGGGGTGACCACAGATACGCAGTATTTT. Protein product: CASSRSGVTTDTQYF.

This clone turned up a few times. The genes are TRBV5-1 and TRBJ2-7, with D tentatively TRBD1 (5 bases). This CDR3 spans 15 amino acids. V dropped 3 bases and J dropped 0 bases, with 13 bases sitting between them. CDR1 and CDR2 from the germline V gene are SGHRS and YFSETQ. The CDR3 DNA sequence: TGCGCCAGCAGCTCCCTTCAGGGATACTCCTACGAGCAGTACTTC. It is translated as CASSSLQGYSYEQYF.

This chain's CDR3 is CASSFWSTLQEAAYNEQFF. For the CDR3, the DNA is TGTGCCAGCAGCTTTTGGTCCACTTTGCAGGAGGCTGCCTACAATGAGCAGTTCTTC. The chain recombines TRBV7-6 with TRBJ2-1; D may be TRBD2 (5 bases). Germline loops: CDR1 SGHVS, CDR2 FNYEAQ. CDR3 length: 19 residues. V was trimmed by 3 bases and J by 2 bases, leaving 23 bases between them.

CDR3 in amino acids: CASSRDSNTQYF. In DNA form, the CDR3 reads TGCGCCAGCAGCAGGGACTCAAATACGCAGTATTTT. This sequence joins TRBV10-1 and TRBJ2-3; tentative D call: TRBD2 (6 bases). With 6 bases removed from V and 7 bases from J, the gap between germline ends came to 11 bases. Germline CDR1 reads WNHNN; CDR2 reads SYGVQD (reference sequence). The CDR3 has 12 amino acids.

This clone has only one observation. The chain recombines TRBV7-9 with TRBJ2-5, with TRBD1 matching 7 bases. Looked up from germline, CDR1 is SEHNR and CDR2 is FQNEAQ (reference sequence). The V and J ends lost 5 bases and 1 base, in that order; junction bases with no gene match: 4. The CDR3 sequence is 14 residues long. CDR3 DNA: TGTGCCAGCAGCACCGGGACAGCCCAAGAGACCCAGTACTTC. Protein product: CASSTGTAQETQYF.

J is TRBJ2-1 and V is TRBV11-2, with D perhaps TRBD2 (5 bases). The length of the CDR3 is 15 residues. CDR1 and CDR2 from the germline V gene are SGHAT and FQNNGV. Between the trimmed V and J ends, which lost 7 bases and 1 base, there was a span of 14 bases. The CDR3 sequence: CASIDIRGSYNEQFF. The CDR3 DNA is TGTGCCAGCATCGATATCCGGGGTTCCTACAATGAGCAGTTCTTC.

The V and J genes are TRBV28 and TRBJ1-5, with a tentative D call TRBD1 (5 bases). V lost 3 bases and J lost 6, with 9 bases in between. This CDR3 contains 13 residues. In germline, CDR1 is MDHEN, CDR2 SYDVKM. CDR3 nucleotide sequence: TGTGCCAGCAGTTTTGGGGGGGGTCAGCCCCAGCATTTT. Protein sequence: CASSFGGGQPQHF. Full variable domain (outside the CDR3, taken from reference TRBV28 and TRBJ1-5): DVKVTQSSRYLVKRTGEKVFLECVQDMDHENMFWYRQDPGLGLRLIYFSYDVKMKEKGDIPEGYSVSREKKERFSLILESASTNQTSMYLCASSFGGGQPQHFGDGTRLSIL.

The V and J genes are TRBV2 and TRBJ1-5; TRBD1 might be the D (6 bases). Trimming removed 3 bases from V and 4 bases from J, with 13 bases in between. Looked up from germline, CDR1 is SNHLY and CDR2 is FYNNEI. The CDR3 extends over 15 amino acids. CDR3 in DNA: TGTGCCAGCAGTGACTTCAGGGGAATAAATCAGCCCCAGCATTTT. This codes for CASSDFRGINQPQHF.

The chain recombines TRBV6-5 with TRBJ1-1; 9 bases agree with TRBD1. Germline CDR1 is MNHEY and CDR2 is SVGAGI. V lost 6 bases and J lost 4; bases outside the gene matches: 6. The length of the CDR3 is 14 residues. The chain's CDR3 is CASSSGTGSTEAFF. The DNA for the CDR3 is TGTGCCAGCAGCTCCGGGACAGGGTCCACTGAAGCTTTCTTT.